Each of the 2 T cell receptor beta chains below was sequenced from the same sample in a study of T-cell memory formation after mild COVID-19. TCRdb fed the 5' RACE reads into MiXCR, producing one record per CDR3 protein. Among fewer than 150,000 distinct CDR3 sequences listed, roughly 13% were seen once. Sequenced sample: PBMCs or a T cell subset sorted from them (not recorded which). These receptors came from an adult woman who had mild COVID-19 (a few samples of this study predate the infection). Cell type and time point are not known.

This clonotype showed up just a few times. The chain combines TRBV15 with TRBJ1-5; D gene ambiguous. Germline CDR1 reads LNHNV; CDR2 reads YYDKDF (reference sequence). With 5 bases removed from V and 1 base from J, the gap between germline ends came to 15 bases. CDR3 length: 16 amino acids. The CDR3 DNA reads as TGTGCCACCAGCTCCCAATTCGCCGGGAGCAATCAGCCCCAGCATTTT. Residues: CATSSQFAGSNQPQHF.

This clonotype has more than one count but fewer than ten. The chain recombines TRBV6-5 with TRBJ2-7, with D possibly matching TRBD1 (5 bases). V dropped 5 bases and J dropped 1 base, with 15 bases sitting between them. CDR1 MNHEY and CDR2 SVGAGI come from the germline V gene. The CDR3 is 15 amino acids. CDR3 amino acids: CASSPVVQGSYEQYF. The CDR3, as DNA: TGTGCCAGCAGTCCCGTCGTGCAGGGATCCTACGAGCAGTACTTC.